The 3 T cell receptor beta chains given below trace back to one sample, sequenced in a study of cytomegalovirus exposure and HLA in healthy donors (dated by TCRdb to 2017 to 2019). The library was obtained by the immunoSEQ multiplex PCR assay. For the multiplex PCR, a mixture combining 60 forward primers for TCR Vbeta segments and 13 reverse primers for TCR Jbeta segments was used. In TCRdb, the immuneACCESS table is reduced to in-frame sequences with V and J assigned. These tables do not hold every clone; where another copy was compared, an unresolved V gene accounts for under half, and the others remain unexplained. The sample includes fewer than 200,000 clones, with around 75% observed a single time. The ten top clones hold around 2.5% of the sample. Sample: PBMCs. Every receptor here comes from a female donor in good health and CMV-seronegative.

The chain has TRBV11-3 and TRBJ2-2, with 9 nucleotides matching TRBD1. This CDR3 region has 15 residues. Trimming cost V 3 bases and J 5 bases; bases outside gene matches: 4. The germline CDR1 and CDR2 sequences are SGHNT and YENEEA. The CDR3 loop is CASSFGQGRTGELFF. CDR3 nucleotides: TGTGCCAGCAGCTTCGGACAGGGGAGGACCGGGGAGCTGTTTTTT.

The V call is TRBV27, the J call TRBJ1-5, with a possible D match to TRBD1 (5 bases). Trimming shortened V by 5 bases and J by 2 bases, and 19 bases separated the two germline ends. The CDR3 has 17 amino acids. Germline lookup yields CDR1 MNHEY and CDR2 SMNVEV (reference sequence). CDR3 sequence: CASSGRGWFPGNQPQHF. The CDR3 nucleotides are TGTGCCAGCAGTGGCCGGGGGTGGTTCCCCGGCAATCAGCCCCAGCATTTT.

The V call is TRBV4-2, the J call TRBJ2-7; weak D call: TRBD2 (5 bases). CDR1 is LGHNA and CDR2 is YNFKEQ in the germline V gene. V lost 0 bases and J lost 0, with 9 bases in between. The CDR3 covers 15 residues. The CDR3 coding sequence is TGTGCCAGCAGCCAAGATCCGGGATACTCCTACGAGCAGTACTTC. It yields the protein CASSQDPGYSYEQYF.